One sample yielded the 18 T cell receptor beta chains listed below, sequenced in a study of cytomegalovirus exposure and HLA in healthy donors. The PCR contained 60 Vbeta and 13 Jbeta primers. Profiling relied on immunoSEQ multiplex PCR, and the TCRdb table lists in-frame clones only, not all of them. The table lists about 97,000 clones, over 70% of them singletons. The sample taken for sequencing was PBMCs. These receptors were collected from a man aged 45-65 years in good health and CMV-seronegative.

V usage is TRBV11-2 and J usage is TRBJ2-5; 12 nucleotides agree with TRBD1. Per germline, CDR1 SGHAT and CDR2 FQNNGV. The CDR3 has 15 amino acids. Germline trimming cut 5 bases from V and 4 bases from J; bases unmatched to any gene: 5. The CDR3 DNA is TGTGCCAGCAGCCAGGGACAGGGGGCTGGAGAGACCCAGTACTTC. The encoded protein is CASSQGQGAGETQYF. Full variable domain (outside the CDR3, taken from reference TRBV11-2 and TRBJ2-5): EAGVAQSPRYKIIEKRQSVAFWCNPISGHATLYWYQQILGQGPKLLIQFQNNGVVDDSQLPKDRFSAERLKGVDSTLKIQPAKLEDSAVYLCASSQGQGAGETQYFGPGTRLLVL.

The V gene is TRBV5-1, the J gene TRBJ1-2; D is uncertain. V was shortened by 3 bases and J by 8 bases, with 17 bases between the two germline ends. The germline gives CDR1 SGHRS, CDR2 YFSETQ. The CDR3 totals 14 residues. The chain's CDR3 is CASSSAGEMGGYTF. DNA for the CDR3: TGCGCCAGCAGCTCCGCCGGGGAAATGGGGGGCTACACCTTC.

The V and J genes are TRBV2 and TRBJ2-2; 14 nucleotides agree with TRBD2. Germline V gene sequence: CDR1 SNHLY, CDR2 FYNNEI. The CDR3 consists of 20 residues. J gave up 2 bases and V 8 bases, and 16 bases lay outside the gene matches. The CDR3 loop reads CASSFDTGTSGRVNTGELFF. DNA of the CDR3: TGTGCCAGCTCCTTCGACACCGGGACTAGCGGGAGAGTCAACACCGGGGAGCTGTTTTTT.

The rearrangement joins TRBV5-1 to TRBJ2-1, with 12 bases that match TRBD2. This CDR3 is built from 16 residues. The V gene's germline CDR1 is SGHRS and CDR2 YFSETQ. The J segment lost 6 bases and the V segment lost 0 bases, leaving 4 bases of the junction unmatched. This chain's CDR3 is CASSLDLAGGRNEQFF. The DNA for the CDR3 is TGCGCCAGCAGCTTGGATCTAGCGGGGGGGCGCAATGAGCAGTTCTTC.

The V and J genes are TRBV9 and TRBJ2-5; TRBD2 might be the D (5 bases). The germline gives CDR1 SGDLS, CDR2 YYNGEE. CDR3 length equals 13 residues. Trimming shortened V by 0 bases and J by 7 bases, and 10 bases separated the two germline ends. The CDR3, as DNA: TGTGCCAGCAGCGTAGTGAGGGAAGGGACCCAGTACTTC. Translation gives CASSVVREGTQYF.

The chain links TRBV27 to TRBJ1-6, with D hard to call. Between the trimmed V and J ends, which lost 3 bases and 9 bases, there was a span of 18 bases. Germline CDR1 and CDR2: MNHEY and SMNVEV (reference sequence). The CDR3 extends over 16 amino acids. The CDR3 sequence: CASSFSLRGSPSPLHF. The CDR3 DNA reads as TGTGCCAGCAGTTTTTCACTCCGGGGTTCCCCTTCACCCCTCCACTTT.

This clone was counted only a few times. The V and J genes are TRBV15 and TRBJ1-5, with a tentative D call TRBD1 (6 bases). V gave up 0 bases and J gave up 13 bases, with 16 bases separating them. The CDR3 spans 14 residues. Per the germline V gene, CDR1 is LNHNV and CDR2 is YYDKDF (reference sequence). DNA of the CDR3: TGTGCCACCAGCAGAGAACAGGGCGAGCTCCCGCAGCATTTT. This sequence encodes CATSREQGELPQHF.

The genes are TRBV15 and TRBJ2-5; tentatively, D is TRBD1 (7 bases). With 2 bases removed from V and 5 bases from J, the gap between germline ends came to 15 bases. CDR1 and CDR2 from the germline V gene are LNHNV and YYDKDF (reference sequence). The CDR3 loop spans 15 amino acids. CDR3 in DNA: TGTGCCACCAGCAGACCATCAGGGGGGCCGGAGACCCAGTACTTC. Encoded protein: CATSRPSGGPETQYF.

The V and J genes are TRBV5-1 and TRBJ2-4, with TRBD1 matching over 9 bases. The CDR3 has 14 amino acids. V was pared by 4 bases and J by 12 bases, with 11 bases of the junction left unmatched. CDR1 SGHRS and CDR2 YFSETQ come from the germline V gene. The CDR3 DNA reads as TGCGCCAGCAGCCCGGGGGGACAGGGCAGAAATCAGTACTTC. This encodes CASSPGGQGRNQYF.

The chain links TRBV5-1 to TRBJ1-1, with D perhaps TRBD1 (5 bases). The CDR3 covers 14 residues. The germline V gene encodes CDR1 SGHRS and CDR2 YFSETQ. V was clipped by 7 bases and J by 3 bases, with 16 bases between them. CDR3 residues: CASGPRGRDTEAFF. The CDR3 nucleotides read TGCGCCAGCGGTCCCCGGGGGAGGGACACTGAAGCTTTCTTT.

This clone was found a few times. This sequence joins TRBV28 and TRBJ1-4, with TRBD1 as a possible D gene (5 bases). The CDR3 is made up of 18 amino acids. V shed 2 bases and J shed 6 bases, with 22 bases lying between them. Germline values: CDR1 MDHEN, CDR2 SYDVKM. The CDR3 here is CASSLRVRTKGRYEKLFF. The CDR3 DNA sequence: TGTGCCAGCAGTTTAAGGGTCCGGACAAAGGGGCGATATGAAAAACTGTTTTTT.

V usage is TRBV5-5 and J usage is TRBJ1-1; D call uncertain. This CDR3 contains 14 residues. V lost 0 bases, J lost 4 bases, and 10 bases lay in between. Per germline, CDR1 SGHKS and CDR2 YYEKEE (reference sequence). This CDR3 reads CASSLGGETTEAFF. The CDR3 DNA sequence: TGTGCCAGCAGCTTGGGCGGGGAGACCACTGAAGCTTTCTTT. Full variable domain (rest looked up from reference TRBV5-5 and TRBJ1-1): DAGVTQSPTHLIKTRGQQVTLRCSPISGHKSVSWYQQVLGQGPQFIFQYYEKEERGRGNFPDRFSARQFPNYSSELNVNALLLGDSALYLCASSLGGETTEAFFGQGTRLTVV.

V gene TRBV7-2 combines with J gene TRBJ2-3; a weak D match, TRBD2 (6 bases). CDR3 size: 16 residues. Germline V lookup: CDR1 SGHTA, CDR2 FQGNSA. V shed 4 bases and J shed 0 bases, with 14 bases lying between them. The CDR3 here is CASSYFSGTSTDTQYF. The CDR3 coding sequence is TGTGCCAGCAGCTACTTCTCCGGGACTAGCACAGATACGCAGTATTTT.

The chain couples TRBV5-1 to TRBJ2-6, with D tentatively TRBD2 (7 bases). The CDR3 is made up of 17 amino acids. Germline lookup yields CDR1 SGHRS and CDR2 YFSETQ. The V gene lost 0 bases and the J gene lost 2 bases, with 12 bases spanning the gap. The CDR3 sequence: CASSLAAGAPGANVLTF. The CDR3 DNA follows: TGCGCCAGCAGCTTGGCTGCGGGGGCCCCTGGGGCCAACGTCCTGACTTTC.

Worth noting for this clone: A read error may produce the germline difference seen at one junction end. The chain is built from TRBV5-4 and TRBJ1-6, with 9 bases fitting TRBD1. Germline lookup yields CDR1 SGHNT and CDR2 YYREEE (reference sequence). This CDR3 has 16 amino acids. The chain's CDR3 is CASSLGVTGGYSPLHF. In DNA form, the CDR3 reads TGTGCCAGCAGTTTGGGGGTGACAGGGGGTTATTCACCCCTCCACTTT.

V and J are TRBV18 and TRBJ1-1; tentatively, D is TRBD1 (5 bases). Trimming took off 3 bases at V and 3 bases at J, with 8 bases between the two ends. The CDR3 consists of 13 residues. Germline V gives CDR1 KGHSH, CDR2 LQKENI. In nucleotides, the CDR3 is TGTGCCAGCTCACCCGTGGGGCACACTGAAGCTTTCTTT. Protein product: CASSPVGHTEAFF. Supplemented by reference TRBV18 and TRBJ1-1, the full variable domain reads NAGVMQNPRHLVRRRGQEARLRCSPMKGHSHVYWYRQLPEEGLKFMVYLQKENIIDESGMPKERFSAEFPKEGPSILRIQQVVRGDSAAYFCASSPVGHTEAFFGQGTRLTVV.

This chain links TRBV6-5 with TRBJ2-3; no clear D. V was clipped by 9 bases and J by 1 base, with 8 bases between them. Per germline, CDR1 MNHEY and CDR2 SVGAGI. This CDR3 has 12 residues. The CDR3 sequence is CASWRGTDTQYF. CDR3 sequence (DNA): TGTGCCAGTTGGAGAGGCACAGATACGCAGTATTTT.

This clone turned up a few times. The CDR3 coding sequence is TGTGCCAGCTCACCAGACAGGGTGAATCAGCCCCAGCATTTT. Translated: CASSPDRVNQPQHF. The rearrangement links TRBV18 to TRBJ1-5; 7 nucleotides line up with TRBD1. V trimming: 2 bases; J trimming: 4 bases; junction bases outside the gene matches: 2. The CDR3 covers 14 residues. CDR1 and CDR2 (germline): KGHSH, LQKENI.